The clone carrying this TCR beta chain was counted between two and nine times. Treatment described: randomized to nivolumab then ipilimumab (arm A) or the reverse (arm B). Live CD3+CD8+ CD19− CD56− cells were sorted from PBMCs. This CDR3 has 13 amino acids. Per the germline V gene, CDR1 is SEHNR and CDR2 is FQNEAQ (reference sequence). Between the trimmed V and J ends, which lost 2 bases and 7 bases, there was a span of 11 bases. The data belong to a study of sequential checkpoint blockade in melanoma. Data came from immunoSEQ multiplex PCR; TCRdb stores just in-frame clones and leaves some out. Among about 22,000 clones listed, 80% to 85% were seen once.

The chain links TRBV7-9 to TRBJ1-1; D is possibly TRBD1 (5 bases). Sequences were derived from CD8+ T cells sorted from blood (inferred from file names), sampled from a patient given nivolumab and ipilimumab in sequence. The receptor comes from a human donor with melanoma. The CDR3 DNA follows: TGTGCCAGCAGCTTACGGGGGGACTTTGAAGCTTTCTTT. Translation: CASSLRGDFEAFF.